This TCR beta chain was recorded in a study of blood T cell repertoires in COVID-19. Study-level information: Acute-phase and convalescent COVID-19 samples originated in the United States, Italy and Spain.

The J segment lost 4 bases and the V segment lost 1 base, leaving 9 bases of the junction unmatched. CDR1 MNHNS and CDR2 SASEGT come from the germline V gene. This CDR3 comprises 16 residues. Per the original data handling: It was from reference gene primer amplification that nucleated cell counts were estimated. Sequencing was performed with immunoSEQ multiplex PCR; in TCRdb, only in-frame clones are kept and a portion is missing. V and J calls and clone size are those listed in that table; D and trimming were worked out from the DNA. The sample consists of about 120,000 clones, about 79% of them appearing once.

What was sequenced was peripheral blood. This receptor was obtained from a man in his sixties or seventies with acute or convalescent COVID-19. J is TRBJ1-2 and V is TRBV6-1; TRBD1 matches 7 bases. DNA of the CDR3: TGTGCCAGCAGTGAAGTCCCGGGCGGACAGGCCTATGGCTACACCTTC. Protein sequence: CASSEVPGGQAYGYTF.